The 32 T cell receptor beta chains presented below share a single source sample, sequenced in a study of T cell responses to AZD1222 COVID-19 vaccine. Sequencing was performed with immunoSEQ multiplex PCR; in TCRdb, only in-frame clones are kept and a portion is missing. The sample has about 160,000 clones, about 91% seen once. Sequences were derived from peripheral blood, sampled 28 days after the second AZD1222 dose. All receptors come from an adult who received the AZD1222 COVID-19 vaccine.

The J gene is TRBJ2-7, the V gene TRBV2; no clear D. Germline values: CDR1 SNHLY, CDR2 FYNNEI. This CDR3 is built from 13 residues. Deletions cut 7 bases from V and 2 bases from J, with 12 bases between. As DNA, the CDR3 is TGTGCCAGCAATGAGGCTCCGACCTACGAGCAGTACTTC. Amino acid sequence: CASNEAPTYEQYF.

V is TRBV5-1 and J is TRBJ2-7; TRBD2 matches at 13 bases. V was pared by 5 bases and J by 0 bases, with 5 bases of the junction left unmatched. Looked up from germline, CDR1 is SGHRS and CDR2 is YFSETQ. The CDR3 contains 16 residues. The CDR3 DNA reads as TGCGCCAGCAGTCAGGGACTAGCGGGGTACTCCTACGAGCAGTACTTC. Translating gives CASSQGLAGYSYEQYF.

CDR3 amino acids: CASTPNSYNEQFF. The CDR3, as DNA: TGTGCCAGCACTCCAAACTCCTACAATGAGCAGTTCTTC. The chain joins TRBV2 to TRBJ2-1, with D uncertain. The V end was cut by 7 bases, the J end by 0 bases, with 7 bases between. CDR1 and CDR2 from the germline V gene are SNHLY and FYNNEI. The CDR3 consists of 13 residues.

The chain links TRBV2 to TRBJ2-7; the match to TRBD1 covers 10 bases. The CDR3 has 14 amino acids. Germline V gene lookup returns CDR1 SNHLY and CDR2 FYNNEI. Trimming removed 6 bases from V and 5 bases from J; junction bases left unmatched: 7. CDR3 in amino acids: CASRGDRGSHEQYF. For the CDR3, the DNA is TGTGCCAGCAGAGGGGACAGGGGATCCCACGAGCAGTACTTC.

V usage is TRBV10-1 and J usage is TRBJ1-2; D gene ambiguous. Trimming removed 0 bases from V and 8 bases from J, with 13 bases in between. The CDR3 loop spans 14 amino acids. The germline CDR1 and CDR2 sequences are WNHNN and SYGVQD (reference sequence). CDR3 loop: CASSESPVFGGYTF. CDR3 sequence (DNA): TGCGCCAGCAGTGAGTCCCCGGTATTTGGGGGCTACACCTTC.

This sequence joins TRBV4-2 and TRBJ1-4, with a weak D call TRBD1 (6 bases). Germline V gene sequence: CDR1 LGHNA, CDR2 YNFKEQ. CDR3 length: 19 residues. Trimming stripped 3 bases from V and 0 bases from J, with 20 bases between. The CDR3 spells CASSHRTRGGAATNEKLFF. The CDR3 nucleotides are TGTGCCAGCAGCCACCGCACCCGGGGGGGGGCTGCAACTAATGAAAAACTGTTTTTT.

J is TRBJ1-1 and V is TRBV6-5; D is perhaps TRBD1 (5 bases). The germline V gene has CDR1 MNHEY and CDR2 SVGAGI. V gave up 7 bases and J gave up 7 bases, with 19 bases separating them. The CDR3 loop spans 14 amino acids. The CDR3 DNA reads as TGTGCCAGCAACCCCCCAGGGTTGGGGGGTGAAGCTTTCTTT. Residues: CASNPPGLGGEAFF.

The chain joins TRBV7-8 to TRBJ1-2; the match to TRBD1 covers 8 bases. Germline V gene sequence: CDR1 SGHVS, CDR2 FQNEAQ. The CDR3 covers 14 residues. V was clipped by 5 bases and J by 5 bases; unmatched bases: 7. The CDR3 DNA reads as TGTGCCAGCAGCCAAGGACAGGGAAGGTATGGCTACACCTTC. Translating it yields CASSQGQGRYGYTF.

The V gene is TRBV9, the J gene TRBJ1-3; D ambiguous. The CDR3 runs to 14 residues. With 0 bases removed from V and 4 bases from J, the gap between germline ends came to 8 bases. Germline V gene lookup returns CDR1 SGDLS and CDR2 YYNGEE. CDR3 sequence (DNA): TGTGCCAGCAGCGTAGGGACGGGAGGAAACACCATATATTTT. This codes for CASSVGTGGNTIYF.

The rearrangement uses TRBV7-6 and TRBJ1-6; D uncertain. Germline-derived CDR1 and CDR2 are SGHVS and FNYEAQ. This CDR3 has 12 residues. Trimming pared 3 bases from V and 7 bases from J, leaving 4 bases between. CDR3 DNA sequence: TGTGCCAGCAGCTTGGCAAATTCACCCCTCCACTTT. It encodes CASSLANSPLHF.

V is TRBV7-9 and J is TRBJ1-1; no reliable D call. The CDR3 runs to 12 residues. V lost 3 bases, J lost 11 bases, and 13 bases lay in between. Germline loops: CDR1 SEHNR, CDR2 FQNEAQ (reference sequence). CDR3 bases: TGTGCCAGCAGCTTCGGGGTGGTCCAGGCTTTCTTT. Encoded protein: CASSFGVVQAFF.

Here the CDR3 reads CASSSKTGRGTEAFF. CDR3 nucleotides: TGTGCCAGCAGCTCGAAAACAGGGAGGGGGACTGAAGCTTTCTTT. The chain recombines TRBV7-9 with TRBJ1-1, with a tentative D call TRBD1 (6 bases). Germline-derived CDR1 and CDR2 are SEHNR and FQNEAQ (reference sequence). V was pared by 4 bases and J by 5 bases, with 17 bases between. This CDR3 spans 15 amino acids.

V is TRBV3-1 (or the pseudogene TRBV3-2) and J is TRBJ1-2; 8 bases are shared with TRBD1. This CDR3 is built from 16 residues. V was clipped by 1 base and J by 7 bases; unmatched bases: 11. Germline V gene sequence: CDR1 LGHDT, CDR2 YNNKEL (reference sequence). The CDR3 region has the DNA TGTGCCAGCAGCCAAGGCAGGGGGCGCGACCACTTTGGCTACACCTTC. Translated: CASSQGRGRDHFGYTF.

This chain's CDR3 is CASSLWGPNTEAFF. In nucleotides, the CDR3 is TGTGCCAGCAGTTTATGGGGACCGAACACTGAAGCTTTCTTT. The chain links TRBV27 to TRBJ1-1; D perhaps matches TRBD1 (5 bases). V was clipped by 1 base and J by 1 base, with 7 bases between them. The CDR3 is 14 residues long. Germline lookup yields CDR1 MNHEY and CDR2 SMNVEV (reference sequence).

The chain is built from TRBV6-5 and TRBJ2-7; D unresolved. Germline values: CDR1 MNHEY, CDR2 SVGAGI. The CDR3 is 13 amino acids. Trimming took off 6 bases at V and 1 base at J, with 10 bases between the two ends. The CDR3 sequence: CASSNQLSYEQYF. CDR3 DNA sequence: TGTGCCAGCAGCAACCAGCTTTCCTACGAGCAGTACTTC.

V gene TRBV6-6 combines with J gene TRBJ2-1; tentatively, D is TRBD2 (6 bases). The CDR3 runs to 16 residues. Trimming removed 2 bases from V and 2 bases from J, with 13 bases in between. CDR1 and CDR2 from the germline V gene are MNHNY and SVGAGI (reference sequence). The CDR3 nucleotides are TGTGCCAGCAGTTACGGGACCCAGCGGGCCTACAATGAGCAGTTCTTC. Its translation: CASSYGTQRAYNEQFF.

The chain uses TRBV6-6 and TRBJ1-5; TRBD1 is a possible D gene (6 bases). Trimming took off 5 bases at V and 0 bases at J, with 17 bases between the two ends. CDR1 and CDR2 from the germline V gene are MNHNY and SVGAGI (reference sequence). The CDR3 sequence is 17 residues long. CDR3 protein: CASSPFQGTLSNQPQHF. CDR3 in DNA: TGTGCCAGCAGTCCGTTTCAGGGGACCCTTAGCAATCAGCCCCAGCATTTT.

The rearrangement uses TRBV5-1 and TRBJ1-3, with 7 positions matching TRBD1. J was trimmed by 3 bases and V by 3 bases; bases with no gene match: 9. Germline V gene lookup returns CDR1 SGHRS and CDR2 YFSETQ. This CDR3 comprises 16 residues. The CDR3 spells CASSYSTGNYGNTIYF. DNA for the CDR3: TGCGCCAGCAGCTATTCGACAGGGAACTATGGAAACACCATATATTTT.

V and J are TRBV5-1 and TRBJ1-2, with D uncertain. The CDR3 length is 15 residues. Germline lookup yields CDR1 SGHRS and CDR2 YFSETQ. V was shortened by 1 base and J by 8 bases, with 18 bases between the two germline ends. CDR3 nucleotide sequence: TGCGCCAGCAGCTTGTTCTTGACGGATCCTGGAGGCTACACCTTC. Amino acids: CASSLFLTDPGGYTF.

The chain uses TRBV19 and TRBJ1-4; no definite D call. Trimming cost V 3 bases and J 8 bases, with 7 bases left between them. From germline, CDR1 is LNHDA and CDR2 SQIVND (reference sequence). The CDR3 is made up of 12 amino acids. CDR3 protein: CASSIGTEKLFF. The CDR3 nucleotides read TGTGCCAGTAGTATTGGTACGGAAAAACTGTTTTTT. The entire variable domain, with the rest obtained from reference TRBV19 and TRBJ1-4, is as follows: DGGITQSPKYLFRKEGQNVTLSCEQNLNHDAMYWYRQDPGQGLRLIYYSQIVNDFQKGDIAEGYSVSREKKESFPLTVTSAQKNPTAFYLCASSIGTEKLFFGSGTQLSVL.

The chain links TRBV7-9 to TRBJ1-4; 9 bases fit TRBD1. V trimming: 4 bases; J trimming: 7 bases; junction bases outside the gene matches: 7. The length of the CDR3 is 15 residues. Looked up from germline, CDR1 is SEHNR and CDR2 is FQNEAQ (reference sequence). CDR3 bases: TGTGCCAGCAGCTACGACAGGGGGAGAGGTGAAAAACTGTTTTTT. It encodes CASSYDRGRGEKLFF.

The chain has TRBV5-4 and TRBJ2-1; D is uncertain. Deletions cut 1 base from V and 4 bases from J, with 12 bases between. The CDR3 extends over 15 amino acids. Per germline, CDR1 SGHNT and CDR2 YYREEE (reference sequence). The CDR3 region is CASSLLGPVYNEQFF. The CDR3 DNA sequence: TGTGCCAGCAGCTTGTTAGGGCCCGTTTACAATGAGCAGTTCTTC.

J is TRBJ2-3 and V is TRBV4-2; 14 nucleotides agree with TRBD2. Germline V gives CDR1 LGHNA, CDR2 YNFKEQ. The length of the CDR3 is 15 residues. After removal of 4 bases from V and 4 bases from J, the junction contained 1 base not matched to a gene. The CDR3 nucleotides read TGTGCCAGCAGCCTGGGACTAGCGGGGGCAGATACGCAGTATTTT. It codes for CASSLGLAGADTQYF.

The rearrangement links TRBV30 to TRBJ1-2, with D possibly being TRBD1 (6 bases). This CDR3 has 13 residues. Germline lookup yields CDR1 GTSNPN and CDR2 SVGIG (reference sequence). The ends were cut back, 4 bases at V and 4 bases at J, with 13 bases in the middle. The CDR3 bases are TGTGCCTGGACCCAGGGGTGGTCCTATGGCTACACCTTC. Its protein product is CAWTQGWSYGYTF.

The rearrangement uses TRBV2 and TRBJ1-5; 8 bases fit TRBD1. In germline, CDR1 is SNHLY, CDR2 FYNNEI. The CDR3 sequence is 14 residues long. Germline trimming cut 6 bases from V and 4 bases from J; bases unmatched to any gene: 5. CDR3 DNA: TGTGCCAGCAGCTTGCAGGGGGCTAATCAGCCCCAGCATTTT. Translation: CASSLQGANQPQHF. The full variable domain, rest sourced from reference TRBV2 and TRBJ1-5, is EPEVTQTPSHQVTQMGQEVILRCVPISNHLYFYWYRQILGQKVEFLVSFYNNEISEKSEIFDDQFSVERPDGSNFTLKIRSTKLEDSAMYFCASSLQGANQPQHFGDGTRLSIL.

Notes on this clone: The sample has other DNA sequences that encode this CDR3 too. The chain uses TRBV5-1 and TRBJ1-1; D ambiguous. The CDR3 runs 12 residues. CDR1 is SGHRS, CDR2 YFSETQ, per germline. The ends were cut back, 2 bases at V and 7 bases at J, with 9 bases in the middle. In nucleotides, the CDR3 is TGCGCCAGCAGCTTAGGAAGAGGTGAAGCTTTCTTT. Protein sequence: CASSLGRGEAFF.

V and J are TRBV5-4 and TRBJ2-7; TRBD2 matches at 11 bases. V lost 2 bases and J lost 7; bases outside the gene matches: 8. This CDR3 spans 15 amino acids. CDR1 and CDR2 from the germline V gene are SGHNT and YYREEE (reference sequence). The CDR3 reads CASSLVGLADSEQYF. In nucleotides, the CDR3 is TGTGCCAGCAGCTTAGTGGGACTAGCGGACTCTGAGCAGTACTTC.

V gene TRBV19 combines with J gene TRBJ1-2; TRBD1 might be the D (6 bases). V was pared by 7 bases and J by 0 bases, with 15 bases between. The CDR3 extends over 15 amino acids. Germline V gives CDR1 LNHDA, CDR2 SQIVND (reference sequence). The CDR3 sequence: CASNRQGRTNYGYTF. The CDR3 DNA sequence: TGTGCCAGTAACCGGCAGGGGCGTACTAACTATGGCTACACCTTC.

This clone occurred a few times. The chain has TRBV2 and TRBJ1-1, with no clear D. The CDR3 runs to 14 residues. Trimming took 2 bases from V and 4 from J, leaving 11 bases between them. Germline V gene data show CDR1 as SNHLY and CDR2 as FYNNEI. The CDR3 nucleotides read TGTGCCAGCAGTGAACAGGCCAAGAGCACTGAAGCTTTCTTT. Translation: CASSEQAKSTEAFF.

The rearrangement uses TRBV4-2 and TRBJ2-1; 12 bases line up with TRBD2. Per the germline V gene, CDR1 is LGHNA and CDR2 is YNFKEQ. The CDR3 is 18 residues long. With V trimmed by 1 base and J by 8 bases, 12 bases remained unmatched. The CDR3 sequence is CASSQGGLAGLGRDEQFF. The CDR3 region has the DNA TGTGCCAGCAGCCAAGGTGGACTAGCGGGGTTGGGGCGCGATGAGCAGTTCTTC.

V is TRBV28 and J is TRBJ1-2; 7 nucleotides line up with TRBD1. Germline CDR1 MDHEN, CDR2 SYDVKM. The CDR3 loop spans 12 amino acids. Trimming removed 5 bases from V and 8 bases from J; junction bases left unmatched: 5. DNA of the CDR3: TGTGCCAGCAGTGTGGGGACAGTCGGCTACACCTTC. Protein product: CASSVGTVGYTF.

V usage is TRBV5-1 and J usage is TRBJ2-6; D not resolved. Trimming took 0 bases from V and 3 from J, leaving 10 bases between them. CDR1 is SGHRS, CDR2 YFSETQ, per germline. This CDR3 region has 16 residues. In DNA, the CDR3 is TGCGCCAGCAGCTTGGGGTCTGGGCTTGGGGCCAACGTCCTGACTTTC. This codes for CASSLGSGLGANVLTF.